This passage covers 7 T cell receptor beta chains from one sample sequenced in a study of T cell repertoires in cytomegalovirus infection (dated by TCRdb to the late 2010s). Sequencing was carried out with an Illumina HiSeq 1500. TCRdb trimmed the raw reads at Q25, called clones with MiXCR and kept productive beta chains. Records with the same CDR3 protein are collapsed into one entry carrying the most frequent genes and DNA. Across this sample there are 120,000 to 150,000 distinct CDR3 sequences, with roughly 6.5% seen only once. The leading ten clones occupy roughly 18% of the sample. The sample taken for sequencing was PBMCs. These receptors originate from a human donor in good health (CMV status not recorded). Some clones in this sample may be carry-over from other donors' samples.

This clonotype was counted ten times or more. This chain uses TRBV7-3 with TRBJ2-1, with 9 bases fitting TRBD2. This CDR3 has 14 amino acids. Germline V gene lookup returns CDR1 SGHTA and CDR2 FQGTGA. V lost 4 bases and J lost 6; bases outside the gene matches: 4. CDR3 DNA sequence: TGTGCCAGCAGCTGGCGGGGGGGCCTCAATGAGCAGTTCTTC. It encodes CASSWRGGLNEQFF.

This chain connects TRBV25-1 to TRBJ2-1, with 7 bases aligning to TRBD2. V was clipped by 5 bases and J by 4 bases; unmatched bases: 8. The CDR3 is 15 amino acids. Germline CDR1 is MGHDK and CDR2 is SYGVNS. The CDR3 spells CASSRAAGPYNEQFF. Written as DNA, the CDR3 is TGTGCCAGCAGTCGGGCAGCGGGGCCTTACAATGAGCAGTTCTTC.

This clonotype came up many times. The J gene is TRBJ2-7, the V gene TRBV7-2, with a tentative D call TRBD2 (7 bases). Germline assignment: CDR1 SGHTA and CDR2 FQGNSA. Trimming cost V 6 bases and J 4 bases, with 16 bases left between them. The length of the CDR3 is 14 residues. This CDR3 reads CASRRGGGAYEQYF. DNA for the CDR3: TGTGCCAGCAGACGTGGAGGGGGGGCATACGAGCAGTACTTC. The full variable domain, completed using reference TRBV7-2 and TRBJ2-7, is GAGVSQSPSNKVTEKGKDVELRCDPISGHTALYWYRQSLGQGLEFLIYFQGNSAPDKSGLPSDRFSAERTGGSVSTLTIQRTQQEDSAVYLCASRRGGGAYEQYFGPGTRLTVT.

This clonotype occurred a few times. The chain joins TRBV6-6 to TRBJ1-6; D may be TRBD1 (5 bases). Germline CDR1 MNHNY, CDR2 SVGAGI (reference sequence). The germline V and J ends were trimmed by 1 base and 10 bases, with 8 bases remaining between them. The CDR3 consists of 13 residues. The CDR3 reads CASSYLGDSPLHF. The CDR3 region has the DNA TGTGCCAGCAGTTACTTGGGGGACTCACCCCTCCACTTT.

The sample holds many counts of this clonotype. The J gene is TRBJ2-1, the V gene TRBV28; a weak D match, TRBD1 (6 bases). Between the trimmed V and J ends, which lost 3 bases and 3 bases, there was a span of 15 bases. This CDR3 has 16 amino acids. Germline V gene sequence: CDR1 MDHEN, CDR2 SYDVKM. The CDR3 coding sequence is TGTGCCAGCAGTTTTCATATAAGGGGGAACTACAATGAGCAGTTCTTC. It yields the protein CASSFHIRGNYNEQFF. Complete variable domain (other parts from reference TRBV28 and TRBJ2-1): DVKVTQSSRYLVKRTGEKVFLECVQDMDHENMFWYRQDPGLGLRLIYFSYDVKMKEKGDIPEGYSVSREKKERFSLILESASTNQTSMYLCASSFHIRGNYNEQFFGPGTRLTVL.

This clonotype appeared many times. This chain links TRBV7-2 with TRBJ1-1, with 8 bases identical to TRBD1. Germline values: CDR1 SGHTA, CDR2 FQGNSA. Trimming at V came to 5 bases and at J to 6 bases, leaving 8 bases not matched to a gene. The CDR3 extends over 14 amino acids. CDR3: CASSVAGGASEAFF. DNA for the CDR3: TGTGCCAGCAGCGTCGCAGGGGGCGCGTCTGAAGCTTTCTTT.

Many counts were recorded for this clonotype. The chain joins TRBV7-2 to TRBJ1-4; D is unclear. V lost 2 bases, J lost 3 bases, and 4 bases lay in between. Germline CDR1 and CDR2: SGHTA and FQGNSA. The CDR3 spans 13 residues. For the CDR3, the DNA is TGTGCCAGCAGCTTATGGGCTAATGAAAAACTGTTTTTT. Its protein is CASSLWANEKLFF.